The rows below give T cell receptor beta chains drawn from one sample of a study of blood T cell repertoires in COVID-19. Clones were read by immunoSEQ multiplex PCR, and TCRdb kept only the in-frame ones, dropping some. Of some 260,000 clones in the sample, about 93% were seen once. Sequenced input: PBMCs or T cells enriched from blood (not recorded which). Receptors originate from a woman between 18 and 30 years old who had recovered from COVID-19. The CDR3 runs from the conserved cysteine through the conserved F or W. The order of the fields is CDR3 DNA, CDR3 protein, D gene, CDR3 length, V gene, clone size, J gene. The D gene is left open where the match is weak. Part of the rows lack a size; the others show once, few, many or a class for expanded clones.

TGTGCCAGCAGCTTAGCGCGACAGGCTAAGGAAAAACTGTTTTTT,CASSLARQAKEKLFF,-,15,TRBV7-8,many,TRBJ1-4
TGTGCCAGCAGGGCGGGGGCTACCTACGAGCAGTACTTC,CASRAGATYEQYF,-,13,TRBV27,-,TRBJ2-7
TGTGCCAGCTCACCAAATGAAGGGGGCGGTCAGCCCCAGCATTTT,CASSPNEGGGQPQHF,TRBD1,15,TRBV18,-,TRBJ1-5
TGCGCCAGCAGCCAACAGACAGGCGACCGCTACACCTTC,CASSQQTGDRYTF,-,13,TRBV4-1,-,TRBJ1-2
TGTGCCAGCAGCTACGGGGGAATCTTTAATGAAAAACTGTTTTTT,CASSYGGIFNEKLFF,-,15,TRBV11-2,-,TRBJ1-4
TGTGCCAGCAGTTATTCCCCCGACAGGGGGCACGGCTACACCTTC,CASSYSPDRGHGYTF,TRBD1,15,TRBV6-2/TRBV6-3,-,TRBJ1-2
TGTGCCAGCAGCTTGTTGGACAGGGGACCTAACTATGGCTACACCTTC,CASSLLDRGPNYGYTF,TRBD1,16,TRBV7-9,-,TRBJ1-2
TGTGCTAGTGGTCATTCGACAGGGACCTATGGCTACACCTTC,CASGHSTGTYGYTF,TRBD1,14,TRBV12-5,-,TRBJ1-2
TGTGCCAGCAGCGTTGGCGGGTATGGCTACACCTTC,CASSVGGYGYTF,-,12,TRBV9,-,TRBJ1-2
TGTGCCAGCAGCCAGGACAGGGCGGCCCAGTACTTC,CASSQDRAAQYF,TRBD1,12,TRBV3-1/TRBV3-2,-,TRBJ2-5
TGTGCCAGCAGCCCAAGGACAGGGAGCTCCTACGAGCAGTACTTC,CASSPRTGSSYEQYF,TRBD1,15,TRBV9,-,TRBJ2-7
TGTGCCACCAGCAGAGAGTCCGGGACTCTCACTGAAGCTTTCTTT,CATSRESGTLTEAFF,-,15,TRBV15,few,TRBJ1-1
TGTGCCAGCAGCTTATCAGGGGACGCGAACACCGGGGAGCTGTTTTTT,CASSLSGDANTGELFF,-,16,TRBV13,-,TRBJ2-2
TGTGCCAGCAGCCAATTCGGGGATTTGAACACCGGGGAGCTGTTTTTT,CASSQFGDLNTGELFF,-,16,TRBV14,-,TRBJ2-2
TGTGCCAGCAGAAACACAGGGGGCTTGACTGAAGCTTTCTTT,CASRNTGGLTEAFF,TRBD1,14,TRBV3-1/TRBV3-2,once,TRBJ1-1
TGTGCCAGCAGCTTAGAGTCTCAACAGTACTCTGGAAACACCATATATTTT,CASSLESQQYSGNTIYF,-,17,TRBV7-2,-,TRBJ1-3
TGTGCCAGTAGTATTGGCCTTAACTATGGCTACACCTTC,CASSIGLNYGYTF,-,13,TRBV19,once,TRBJ1-2
TGTGCTAGTGGTTTGGCCAGGGCAGCTTTCTTT,CASGLARAAFF,-,11,TRBV12-5,-,TRBJ1-1
TGCGCCAGCAGCTTATCCCCCGGGGTAGCGGGCCCTGAGCAGTTCTTC,CASSLSPGVAGPEQFF,TRBD2,16,TRBV5-1,-,TRBJ2-1